The subject of this entry is one TCR delta chain. TCRdb reran clone calling via CATT on the reads. The table has 15,000 or so delta-chain clones, roughly 7% seen once; the top ten hold around 24%. V was clipped by 2 bases and J by 0 bases; unmatched bases: 8. This CDR3 region has 19 residues. CDR1 and CDR2 (germline): GEAIGNYY, EKD. This entry belongs to a study of gamma-delta chains in newborns, infants, children. Study information: Innate gammadelta T cells reportedly expand polyclonally right after birth, driven by microbial exposure, per the title.

The chain recombines TRDV2 with TRDJ3, with 8 positions matching TRDD3. Sequencing used blood. The source is a child who was a newborn, infant or young child, either healthy, febrile or measles-vaccinated (not recorded which). The CDR3 spells CACDILGGRSSWDTRQMFF. In DNA form, the CDR3 reads TGTGCCTGTGACATACTGGGGGGCAGAAGCTCCTGGGACACCCGACAGATGTTTTTC.